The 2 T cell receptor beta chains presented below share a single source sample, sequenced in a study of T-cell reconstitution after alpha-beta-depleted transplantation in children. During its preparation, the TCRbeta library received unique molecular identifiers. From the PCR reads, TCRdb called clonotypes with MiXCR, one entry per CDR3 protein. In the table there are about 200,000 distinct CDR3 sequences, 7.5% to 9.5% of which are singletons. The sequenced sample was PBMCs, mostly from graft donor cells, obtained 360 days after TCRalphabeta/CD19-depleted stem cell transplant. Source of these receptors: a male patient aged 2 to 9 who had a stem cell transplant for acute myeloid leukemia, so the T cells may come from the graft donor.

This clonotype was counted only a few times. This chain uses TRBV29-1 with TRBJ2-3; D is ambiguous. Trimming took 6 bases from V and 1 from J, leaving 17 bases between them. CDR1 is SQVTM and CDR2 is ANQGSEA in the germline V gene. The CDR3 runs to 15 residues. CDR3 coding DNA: TGCAGCGTATCCGCCTTAGTTTGGGGCACAGATACGCAGTATTTT. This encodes CSVSALVWGTDTQYF.

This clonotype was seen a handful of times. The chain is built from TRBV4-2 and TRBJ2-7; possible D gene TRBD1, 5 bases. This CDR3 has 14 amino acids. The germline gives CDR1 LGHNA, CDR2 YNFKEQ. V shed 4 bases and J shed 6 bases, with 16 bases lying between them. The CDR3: CASSPPRDSLEQYF. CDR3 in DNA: TGTGCCAGCAGCCCTCCCAGGGATTCGCTCGAGCAGTACTTC.